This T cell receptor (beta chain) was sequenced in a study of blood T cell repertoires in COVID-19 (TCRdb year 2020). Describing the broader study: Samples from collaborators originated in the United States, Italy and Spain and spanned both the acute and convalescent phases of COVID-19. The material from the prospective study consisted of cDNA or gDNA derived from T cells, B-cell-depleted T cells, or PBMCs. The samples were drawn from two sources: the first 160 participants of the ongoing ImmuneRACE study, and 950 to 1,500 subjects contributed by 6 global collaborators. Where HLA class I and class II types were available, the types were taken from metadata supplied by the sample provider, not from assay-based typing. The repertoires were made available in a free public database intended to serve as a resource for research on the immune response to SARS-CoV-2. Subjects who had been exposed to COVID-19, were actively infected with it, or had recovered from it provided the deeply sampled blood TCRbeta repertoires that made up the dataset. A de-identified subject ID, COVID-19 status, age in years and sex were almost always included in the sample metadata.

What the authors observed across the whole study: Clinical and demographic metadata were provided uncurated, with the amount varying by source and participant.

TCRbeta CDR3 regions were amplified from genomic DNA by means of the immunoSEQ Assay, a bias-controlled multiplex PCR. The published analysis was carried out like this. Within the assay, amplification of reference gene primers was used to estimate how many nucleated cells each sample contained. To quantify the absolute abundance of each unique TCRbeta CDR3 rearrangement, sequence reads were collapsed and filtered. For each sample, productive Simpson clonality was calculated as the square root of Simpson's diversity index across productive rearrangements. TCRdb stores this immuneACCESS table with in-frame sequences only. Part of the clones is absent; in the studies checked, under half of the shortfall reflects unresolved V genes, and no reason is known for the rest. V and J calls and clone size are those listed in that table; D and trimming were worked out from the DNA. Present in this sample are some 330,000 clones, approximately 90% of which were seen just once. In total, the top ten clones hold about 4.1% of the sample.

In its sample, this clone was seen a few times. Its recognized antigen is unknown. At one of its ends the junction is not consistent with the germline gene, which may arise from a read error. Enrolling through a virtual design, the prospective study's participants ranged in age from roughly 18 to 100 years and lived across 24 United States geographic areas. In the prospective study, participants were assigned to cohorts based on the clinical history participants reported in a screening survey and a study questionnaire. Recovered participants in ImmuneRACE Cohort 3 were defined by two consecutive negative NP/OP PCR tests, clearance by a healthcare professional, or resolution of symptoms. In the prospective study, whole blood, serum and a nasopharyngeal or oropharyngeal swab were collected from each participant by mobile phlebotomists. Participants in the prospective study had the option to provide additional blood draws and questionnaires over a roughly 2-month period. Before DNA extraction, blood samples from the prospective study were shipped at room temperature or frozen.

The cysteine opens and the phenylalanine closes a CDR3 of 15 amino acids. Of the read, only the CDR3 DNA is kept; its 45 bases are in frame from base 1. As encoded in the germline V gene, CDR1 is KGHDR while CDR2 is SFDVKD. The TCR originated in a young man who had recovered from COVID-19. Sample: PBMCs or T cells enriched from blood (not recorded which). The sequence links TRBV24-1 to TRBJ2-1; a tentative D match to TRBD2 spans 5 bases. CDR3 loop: CATSGRTRGYNEQFF. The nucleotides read TGTGCCACAAGTGGACGGACCCGCGGGTACAATGAGCAGTTCTTC.